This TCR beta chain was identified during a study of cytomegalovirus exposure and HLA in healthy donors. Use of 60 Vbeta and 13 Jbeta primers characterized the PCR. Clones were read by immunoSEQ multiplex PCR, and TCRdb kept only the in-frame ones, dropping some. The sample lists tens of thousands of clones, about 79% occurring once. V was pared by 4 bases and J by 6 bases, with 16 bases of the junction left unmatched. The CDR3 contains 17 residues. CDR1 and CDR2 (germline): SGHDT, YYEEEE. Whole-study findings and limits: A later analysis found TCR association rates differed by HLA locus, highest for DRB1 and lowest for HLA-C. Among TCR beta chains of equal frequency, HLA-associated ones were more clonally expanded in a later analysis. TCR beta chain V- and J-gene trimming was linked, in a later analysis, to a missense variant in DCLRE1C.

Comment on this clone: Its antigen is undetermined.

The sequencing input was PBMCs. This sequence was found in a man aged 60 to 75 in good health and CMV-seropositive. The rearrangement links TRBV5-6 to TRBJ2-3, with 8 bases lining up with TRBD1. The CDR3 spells CASSAGGGQGGLDTQYF. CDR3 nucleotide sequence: TGTGCCAGCAGCGCTGGGGGCGGACAGGGAGGTCTGGATACGCAGTATTTT.